This T cell receptor (beta chain) emerged from a study of cytomegalovirus exposure and HLA in healthy donors (dated by TCRdb to the late 2010s). With respect to the entire study: An earlier analysis of 550 to 700 of the donors reported 250 to 350 Gb of sequence data and approximately 110 million unique TCR beta sequences from some 180 million T cells. An early release covering 550 to 650 HLA-typed donors comprised roughly 300 gigabases of sequencing data and around 86 million unique TCR sequences. Of the approximately 400 genotyped donors, more than 75% were placed in the genetic ancestry cluster associated with self-reported Caucasian donors. The study aimed to test whether cataloging public T cell receptors could reveal signatures of past pathogen exposure. The study profiled the T cell repertoires of more than 500 subjects by immunosequencing and related them to cytomegalovirus serostatus. A separate validation cohort of approximately 120 different subjects was used in addition to the roughly 720-subject first cohort. The study combined high-throughput TCR immunosequencing, statistical association of individual TCRs with disease status, and machine learning to predict cytomegalovirus infection status. In a later analysis, previously published TCR beta repertoires from roughly 710 donors were re-analyzed and high-resolution HLA genotyping was added so that TCR occurrence patterns could be studied. In the later analysis, no new phenotypic data were used to find candidate immune exposures; instead, reliance was placed on TCR beta sequences and their occurrence across donors. To decide whether each TCR beta V gene segment behaved as functional or pseudogenic, an earlier analysis of 587 of the donors relied on high-throughput TCR beta sequencing. Donor age, sex, ethnicity and CMV serostatus were compiled alongside the repertoire data. Genome-wide SNP genotypes for about three fifths of the roughly 700 donors were used in a later genetic analysis, which treated that subset as a discovery cohort. Every repertoire in the discovery cohort had been generated on one and the same sequencing platform. HLA typing included class I and class II loci at four-digit resolution. Typing coverage differed by locus: A, B, C, DRB1 and DQB1 were typed in roughly 620-630 donors, DQA1 in 500 to 550, DPA1 in around 600, and DPB1 in about 450. Several DR-DQ haplotypes were handled as single units for association and clustering because linkage in the cohort was strong. Among 350 to 400 genotyped donors of the cohort, an average of approximately 230,000 unique TCR beta nucleotide sequences were sequenced per donor, roughly a sixth of them non-productive.

Library creation used the immunoSEQ multiplex PCR assay. The multiplex PCR relied on a mix of 60 forward primers for TCR Vbeta segments and 13 reverse primers for TCR Jbeta segments. Amplification of the CDR3 region of rearranged TCR beta genes was performed with a multiplex PCR assay on genomic DNA. Amplified TCR beta libraries were sequenced as 87-base-pair reads on the Illumina HiSeq System. In the authors' own workflow: A later analysis counted about 82 million unique TCR beta chains across the 690 or so repertoires, and approximately 11 million of these chains were shared by at least two donors. Raw reads were error-corrected and collapsed into unique sequences with a nearest-neighbor algorithm that merged closely related sequences to remove PCR and sequencing errors. Alignment of CDR3 sequences to IMGT reference sequences was used to assign V, D and J gene segments. Each retained sequence needed at least a six-nucleotide match to both a V gene segment and a J gene segment. Rearrangements were classified as productive when the CDR3 lacked stop codons and remained in frame with V and J, and all other rearrangements were classified as non-productive. Following IMGT convention, CDR3 was defined as the stretch from the second conserved V-encoded cysteine up to the conserved J-encoded phenylalanine. The earlier analysis of some 540 of the donors excluded any sequence lacking an unambiguous match to a single V gene segment. In an earlier analysis of approximately 590 of the donors, V segments were called functional above 56.7% productive rearrangements and were called segregating when the between-donor standard deviation exceeded 5%. A statistical classification framework was built to diagnose cytomegalovirus status from the catalog of TCR beta chain sequences. V and J gene assignment, in a later analysis, came from comparing TCR nucleotide sequences with IMGT/GENE-DB human TR gene sequences. Using the TCRdist pipeline, a later analysis assigned CDR3 sequences along with most-parsimonious VDJ recombination scenarios. A later analysis defined each TCR beta chain by its CDR3 amino acid sequence plus V-gene family, and excluded reads lacking a unique V-gene family. In a later analysis, a few hundred highly shared, low-generation-probability nucleotide sequences were removed to address suspected cross-contamination and a sequencing artifact. A later analysis calculated a clonal expansion index for each public chain from normalized within-repertoire ranks of inferred template counts. A later analysis computed generation probabilities with a VDJ recombination model fitted to out-of-frame rearrangements, and checked the results against IGoR. Hypergeometric tests were used in a later analysis to score TCR-TCR, TCR-HLA and TCR-CMV co-occurrence, with a repertoire-size bias correction applied to the TCR pairs. To estimate false discovery rates, a later analysis permuted the HLA or CMV assignments 20 times. In a later analysis, co-occurring TCRs were grouped with DBSCAN, and TCRdist sequence similarity was added when clustering was performed within HLA-allele-positive subsets. Co-occurrence clustering excluded repertoires with fewer than 30,000 or more than 120,000 public chains, plus five with anomalous nucleotide sharing. The table comes from immuneACCESS by way of TCRdb, which keeps in-frame sequences with V and J called. Part of the clones is missing from these tables; in studies checked, under half for an unresolved V gene and the rest for unknown reasons. D and trimming come from the DNA, and the V and J calls and clone size come from that table. In this sample the table shows 150,000 to 200,000 clones, roughly 72% of which occur a single time. In total, the top ten clones hold about 7% of the sample.

Concerning this clone: No cognate antigen has been identified for it. No base-level quality is on record; no much larger clone is a single base apart.

There are 13 amino acids in the CDR3, from cysteine to phenylalanine inclusive. Just the 39-base CDR3 DNA is kept, in frame starting at base 1. Trimming at the junction amounts to 4 bases on V and 4 bases on J, and the germline ends lie 10 bases apart. According to the germline V gene, CDR1 reads MGHRA and CDR2 reads YSYEKL. What the authors observed across the whole study: A further reported finding was that TCR beta sequences accurately predicted the HLA-A and HLA-B alleles for most subjects in the first cohort. The cohort was sequenced for TCR beta chains only, and without alpha or paired-chain data the features that could be detected were limited. In a later analysis, most CMV-associated TCR beta chains were found to appear HLA-restricted, with HLA associations seemingly driven largely by CMV exposure. V-gene and J-gene trimming of TCR beta chains was associated with a missense DCLRE1C variant in a later genetic analysis, and the association was replicated in an independent cohort. The presence/absence analyses assumed that sequencing depth was roughly uniform across donors, and that assumption may not be true. Immune exposure information for the cohort was limited to CMV serostatus. According to a later analysis, TCR association rates differed among HLA loci, with DRB1 alleles showing the most associated TCRs and HLA-C alleles showing the fewest. Linkage disequilibrium might explain the correlated functional status among segregating V segments, but an unknown experimental factor could not be excluded. Across donors, most TCR sequences were observed very rarely, whereas some public TCRs were present in many individuals. Because the 87-base-pair reads could not distinguish some IMGT-functional V segments, including TRBV6-2 and TRBV6-3, those segments were excluded. A cluster of highly shared sequence variants was judged likely to be a technical artifact of the sequencing pipeline. Because counts were too low, roughly 18 rarely observed V segments, including chromosome 9 orphons, were left out of the earlier analysis of some 640 of the donors. According to a later analysis, parvovirus B19, influenza, CMV and Epstein-Barr virus appeared linked to several top co-occurrence clusters. In a later analysis, HLA-associated TCR beta chains were found to be more clonally expanded and to have lower generation probabilities than equally common non-associated chains. Strong co-occurrence of HLA alleles, especially DR and DQ, made assigning TCR associations to individual alleles difficult. Cytomegalovirus status was reported to be diagnosed by the classifier with high specificity and sensitivity in both the original and validation cohorts. Because some donors lacked HLA typing at each locus, the association tests relied only on the typed subset. In a later genetic analysis, fewer N-insertions in productive TCRs were reported among donors in an Asian-associated ancestry cluster than the 666-donor mean. In an earlier analysis of about 600 of the donors, most TCR beta V segments appeared in productive rearrangements about 87% or about 30% of the time, broadly matching IMGT annotations. A few of the identified cytomegalovirus-associated TCR beta chains were confirmed in vitro to be specific for cytomegalovirus antigens. A total of 164 TCR beta chains were listed by the study as associated with cytomegalovirus. According to the authors, the approach could potentially be generalized to other disease states and immunological phenotypes. A later analysis associated around 16,000 TCR beta sequences with specific HLA alleles at a false discovery rate of 0.05.

The cohort comprised more than 550 healthy bone marrow donors. At the time of sampling, all cohort members were nominally healthy, though unrecorded immune exposures were likely present. The donor tested CMV seropositive and was one of the 289 seropositive cohort members. Each donor provided a peripheral blood sample, and peripheral blood mononuclear cells were used for TCR beta sequencing. Genomic DNA was extracted from the blood cell samples with the Qiagen DNeasy Blood Extraction Kit. Material for sequencing was PBMCs. The TCR was taken from a man between 40 and 49 years old in good health and CMV-seropositive. The rearranged segments are TRBV4-1 and TRBJ1-2, with no reliable assignment of the D segment. The CDR3 corresponds to CASSPEEAYGYTF. The sequenced DNA: TGCGCCAGCAGCCCCGAGGAAGCCTATGGCTACACCTTC.